This entry describes one T cell receptor beta chain. Between the trimmed V and J ends, which lost 6 bases and 4 bases, there was a span of 19 bases. The CDR3 consists of 16 residues. In TCRdb, the RT-PCR reads were re-called with MiXCR into one record per CDR3 protein. Among 8,500 to 13,000 distinct CDR3 sequences, under 25% were seen once, and the ten largest hold roughly 49%. This record belongs to a study of patients and donors after allogeneic stem cell transplantation. The sequenced sample was blood, either unsorted or a sorted T cell fraction (not recorded which). The chain employs TRBV12-3 or TRBV12-4 and TRBJ2-1; TRBD2 is a possible D gene (7 bases). This TCR was recovered from a human donor who was either an allogeneic HSCT recipient or a stem cell or donor lymphocyte infusion donor (not recorded which). It is not recorded whose cells these are; they may come from a transplant donor. In nucleotides, the CDR3 is TGTGCCAGCAGCCCCGGCGGCGGGGGCCCTTACAATGAGCAGTTCTTC. Encoded protein: CASSPGGGGPYNEQFF.